The TCR beta chain described here comes from a study of identical twins. This clonotype has at least ten counts. The CDR3 totals 16 residues. V lost 4 bases to trimming and J lost 9 bases; unmatched junction nucleotides: 12. Using its own MiXCR run on the 5' RACE reads, TCRdb lists one record per CDR3 protein. The table shows under 1 million distinct CDR3 sequences, with about 12% occurring only once. These data were likewise used in another study, on yellow fever vaccine responses in identical twins.

The sequence came from a woman aged 18-29 years in good health. The chain joins TRBV12-3 or TRBV12-4 to TRBJ1-6, with TRBD1 identical over 7 bases. Sample: PBMCs. The CDR3 is CASSSTRQGMGSPLHF. The CDR3 region has the DNA TGTGCCAGCAGTTCTACCCGACAGGGTATGGGTTCACCCCTCCACTTT.